Here is one T cell receptor (beta chain) with its context. V was trimmed by 4 bases and J by 8 bases, leaving 16 bases between them. The CDR3 runs 14 residues. Germline loops: CDR1 SGHDT, CDR2 YYEEEE. TCRdb reprocessed the RT-PCR reads with MiXCR, giving one entry per CDR3 protein. The data hold 100,000 to 130,000 distinct CDR3 sequences, with roughly 37% observed a single time. The data are from a study of patients and donors after allogeneic stem cell transplantation. Sequenced material: blood, either unsorted or a sorted T cell fraction (not recorded which). The receptor's source is a human donor who was either an allogeneic HSCT recipient or a stem cell or donor lymphocyte infusion donor (not recorded which). It is not recorded whose cells these are; they may come from a transplant donor. The gene calls are TRBV5-6 and TRBJ2-4, with a possible D match to TRBD1 (6 bases). CDR3 bases: TGTGCCAGCAGCCCCATGGGTCAGGGGTACATTCAGTACTTC. It codes for CASSPMGQGYIQYF.